Reported below is one T cell receptor beta chain. The antigen remains unidentified. The record originates from a study of graft-versus-host responses after intestinal transplantation. Overall study: Anti-thymocyte globulin was used for induction in all recipients, who then took tacrolimus and steroids for approximately three years. Study-level results: Allografts of one patient group, those with graft-donor T cell macrochimerism, had high graft-versus-host to host-versus-graft clonal ratios. Peak levels of circulating GvH clones tracked with early post-transplant HvG declines. GvH clones appeared in recipient marrow, some first in ileum or blood.

Using immunoSEQ multiplex PCR, the repertoire was profiled, and TCRdb retains in-frame clones only, with some absent. The repertoire holds some 70,000 clones, with roughly 92% as singletons. This CDR3 is 14 amino acids long. In germline, CDR1 is SEHNR, CDR2 FQNEAQ (reference sequence). The germline V and J ends were trimmed by 1 base and 7 bases, with 11 bases remaining between them. The sequence was collected from a human patient who received an intestinal transplant, so some T cells may come from the graft donor. The rearrangement uses TRBV7-9 and TRBJ1-5; D not certain. Sequences were derived from bone marrow, sampled approximately 100 weeks after intestinal transplantation. The CDR3 region is CASSLGGGGQPQHF. Written as DNA, the CDR3 is TGTGCCAGCAGCTTAGGTGGTGGAGGGCAGCCCCAGCATTTT.